The 25 T cell receptor beta chains in this list originate from one sample, sequenced in a study of cytomegalovirus exposure and HLA in healthy donors. The PCR made use of 60 Vbeta and 13 Jbeta primers. Clones were read by immunoSEQ multiplex PCR, and TCRdb kept only the in-frame ones, dropping some. This repertoire shows roughly 73,000 clones, less than 85% found once; its top ten account for 2% to 2.5%. Sequenced input: PBMCs. The receptor source for this set is a woman aged 45-65 years in good health and CMV-seronegative.

This clone was observed a handful of times. The chain has TRBV28 and TRBJ2-3; D is undetermined. CDR3 size: 11 residues. Looked up from germline, CDR1 is MDHEN and CDR2 is SYDVKM. Trimming shortened V by 6 bases and J by 2 bases, and 3 bases separated the two germline ends. CDR3 nucleotide sequence: TGTGCCAGCAGCCACACAGATACGCAGTATTTT. Translated, it gives CASSHTDTQYF. Full variable domain (remainder filled in from reference TRBV28 and TRBJ2-3): DVKVTQSSRYLVKRTGEKVFLECVQDMDHENMFWYRQDPGLGLRLIYFSYDVKMKEKGDIPEGYSVSREKKERFSLILESASTNQTSMYLCASSHTDTQYFGPGTRLTVL.

The V call is TRBV2, the J call TRBJ1-1; D ambiguous. In germline, CDR1 is SNHLY, CDR2 FYNNEI. The germline V and J ends were trimmed by 8 bases and 3 bases, with 10 bases remaining between them. CDR3 size: 12 residues. CDR3: CASRRRDTEAFF. CDR3 DNA: TGTGCCAGCCGCCGACGGGACACTGAAGCTTTCTTT.

The gene calls are TRBV27 and TRBJ2-1; 7 bases are a match to TRBD2. J gave up 3 bases and V 2 bases, and 4 bases lay outside the gene matches. CDR1 and CDR2 (germline): MNHEY, SMNVEV (reference sequence). The CDR3 runs to 15 residues. In DNA, the CDR3 is TGTGCCAGCAGTTTAGCAGCGGGATTCTACAATGAGCAGTTCTTC. This codes for CASSLAAGFYNEQFF.

The V gene is TRBV28, the J gene TRBJ1-2; D not certain. V dropped 7 bases and J dropped 0 bases, with 15 bases sitting between them. Germline CDR1 and CDR2: MDHEN and SYDVKM. The CDR3 contains 15 residues. The CDR3 DNA reads as TGTGCCAGCACCCCTTCGGGTGTTTCTAACTATGGCTACACCTTC. This sequence encodes CASTPSGVSNYGYTF.

J is TRBJ2-5 and V is TRBV6-5; 10 positions match TRBD2. The DNA end lines up better with TRBJ2-7; the J call may be wrong. The CDR3 contains 15 residues. Looked up from germline, CDR1 is MNHEY and CDR2 is SVGAGI. CDR3 DNA sequence: TGTGCCAGCAGGGAGGGACTAGCGCCTACCTACGAGCAGTACTTC. Its protein product is CASREGLAPTYEQYF.

This rearrangement joins TRBV19 to TRBJ1-5, with TRBD1 identical over 7 bases. The CDR3 has 14 residues. CDR1 is LNHDA and CDR2 is SQIVND in the germline V gene (reference sequence). Trimming removed 8 bases from V and 7 bases from J; junction bases left unmatched: 11. This chain's CDR3 is CASAGQSAIQPQHF. In DNA form, the CDR3 reads TGTGCCAGTGCGGGACAGTCTGCGATCCAGCCCCAGCATTTT.

The gene calls are TRBV18 and TRBJ1-4; no reliable D call. Germline CDR1 and CDR2: KGHSH and LQKENI. The ends were cut back, 6 bases at V and 1 base at J, with 12 bases in the middle. The CDR3 has 15 residues. The CDR3 region is CASSSREGTNEKLFF. For the CDR3, the DNA is TGTGCCAGCTCGTCCCGGGAGGGAACTAATGAAAAACTGTTTTTT. Variable domain in full (rest from reference TRBV18 and TRBJ1-4): NAGVMQNPRHLVRRRGQEARLRCSPMKGHSHVYWYRQLPEEGLKFMVYLQKENIIDESGMPKERFSAEFPKEGPSILRIQQVVRGDSAAYFCASSSREGTNEKLFFGSGTQLSVL.

This clone was seen only once. The rearrangement joins TRBV7-2 to TRBJ1-5; D perhaps matches TRBD1 (5 bases). In germline, CDR1 is SGHTA, CDR2 FQGNSA. Trimming pared 5 bases from V and 7 bases from J, leaving 12 bases between. The CDR3 is 13 residues long. CDR3 residues: CASSKRGGQPQHF. CDR3 nucleotide sequence: TGTGCCAGCAGCAAGAGGGGAGGGCAGCCCCAGCATTTT.

The chain carries TRBV5-4 and TRBJ2-2; maybe TRBD1 (6 bases). The V end lost 4 bases, the J end lost 3 bases, and 13 bases lay between the germline ends. CDR1 and CDR2 from the germline V gene are SGHNT and YYREEE (reference sequence). The CDR3 runs 15 residues. CDR3 sequence (DNA): TGTGCCAGCAGCGCCCGCACAGGGCACACCGGGGAGCTGTTTTTT. Protein sequence: CASSARTGHTGELFF.

The J gene is TRBJ1-6, the V gene TRBV2, with D tentatively TRBD1 (5 bases). The V end lost 5 bases, the J end lost 7 bases, and 12 bases lay between the germline ends. Germline CDR1 and CDR2: SNHLY and FYNNEI. The CDR3 loop spans 14 amino acids. CDR3 amino acids: CASSTGAWNSPLHF. The CDR3 nucleotides are TGTGCCAGCAGTACAGGTGCTTGGAATTCACCCCTCCACTTT.

The count of this clone is one. In DNA form, the CDR3 reads TGTGCCAGCAGTCCCGGGACAGGCGGTTTCGGTTACGAGCAGTACTTC. It is translated as CASSPGTGGFGYEQYF. The V gene is TRBV28, the J gene TRBJ2-7; 8 bases fit TRBD1. The germline gives CDR1 MDHEN, CDR2 SYDVKM. Trimming removed 5 bases from V and 4 bases from J; junction bases left unmatched: 13. CDR3 length: 16 amino acids.

The chain couples TRBV7-2 to TRBJ2-1; D not certain. Between the trimmed V and J ends, which lost 1 base and 2 bases, there was a span of 3 bases. This CDR3 contains 13 residues. CDR1 is SGHTA, CDR2 FQGNSA, per germline. This CDR3 reads CASSLGPYNEQFF. The DNA for the CDR3 is TGTGCCAGCAGCTTAGGGCCCTACAATGAGCAGTTCTTC.

V gene TRBV7-2 combines with J gene TRBJ1-2, with TRBD1 identical over 7 bases. CDR1 SGHTA and CDR2 FQGNSA come from the germline V gene. This CDR3 has 14 residues. V lost 4 bases, J lost 5 bases, and 7 bases stayed unmatched. This chain's CDR3 is CASSSRTGTYGYTF. The DNA of the CDR3 is TGTGCCAGCAGCTCGCGGACAGGAACTTATGGCTACACCTTC.

The rearrangement links TRBV28 to TRBJ1-2; D not certain. Trimming removed 6 bases at V and 6 bases at J, with 5 bases between. CDR1 and CDR2 from the germline V gene are MDHEN and SYDVKM. The CDR3 loop spans 10 amino acids. CDR3 DNA sequence: TGTGCCAGCAGAGGAGATGGCTACACCTTC. Protein product: CASRGDGYTF.

The chain employs TRBV19 and TRBJ1-1; D gene uncertain. Germline CDR1 is LNHDA and CDR2 is SQIVND (reference sequence). V gave up 8 bases and J gave up 4 bases, with 14 bases separating them. This CDR3 comprises 13 residues. CDR3 coding DNA: TGTGCCAGTGGGGAGGTTTTGAGCACTGAAGCTTTCTTT. Translated, it gives CASGEVLSTEAFF.

The chain has TRBV6-4 and TRBJ2-1, with D perhaps matching TRBD1 (5 bases). The germline V and J ends were trimmed by 3 bases and 7 bases, with 10 bases remaining between them. The CDR3 extends over 13 amino acids. Germline V gene lookup returns CDR1 MRHNA and CDR2 SNTAGT. CDR3 amino acids: CASSEQGSNEQFF. The CDR3 region has the DNA TGTGCCAGCAGTGAGCAGGGCTCAAATGAGCAGTTCTTC.

The chain recombines TRBV28 with TRBJ2-5; D is perhaps TRBD2 (6 bases). V lost 11 bases and J lost 1, with 17 bases in between. Germline V gene sequence: CDR1 MDHEN, CDR2 SYDVKM. The CDR3 sequence is 14 residues long. The CDR3: CAGSKGGIQETQYF. The CDR3 DNA follows: TGTGCCGGATCCAAGGGAGGTATCCAAGAGACCCAGTACTTC.

This clone was observed a single time. The chain links TRBV15 to TRBJ1-5; no definite D call. This CDR3 is 15 amino acids long. CDR1 is LNHNV and CDR2 is YYDKDF in the germline V gene (reference sequence). The ends were cut back, 0 bases at V and 6 bases at J, with 12 bases in the middle. CDR3 DNA: TGTGCCACCAGCAGAGATATCATGGGCGTTCAGCCCCAGCATTTT. Translated: CATSRDIMGVQPQHF.

This clone was counted once. V gene TRBV4-2 combines with J gene TRBJ1-2; no clear D gene. V lost 0 bases and J lost 8, with 19 bases in between. The CDR3 loop spans 16 amino acids. Per the germline V gene, CDR1 is LGHNA and CDR2 is YNFKEQ. The CDR3 region is CASSQDEQSTYRGYTF. The CDR3 DNA sequence: TGTGCCAGCAGCCAAGATGAACAGTCCACTTATCGAGGCTACACCTTC.

The V gene is TRBV29-1, the J gene TRBJ1-1, with no clear D. The V end was cut by 6 bases, the J end by 3 bases, with 17 bases between. This CDR3 is built from 14 residues. CDR1 SQVTM and CDR2 ANQGSEA come from the germline V gene. The CDR3 DNA follows: TGCAGCGTACGACTGGCGGGAACGTACACTGAAGCTTTCTTT. It codes for CSVRLAGTYTEAFF.

A word on this clone: The junction does not match germline at one end; this may be a read error. The V and J genes are TRBV7-7 and TRBJ2-5; 10 bases are a match to TRBD2. Germline CDR1 SSHAT, CDR2 FNYEAQ (reference sequence). This CDR3 region has 15 residues. CDR3 DNA sequence: TGTGCTAGCAGCTTAGTAGCGGGAGGTAGCGAGACCCAGTACTTC. Translating gives CASSLVAGGSETQYF.

The chain joins TRBV29-1 to TRBJ1-4; D perhaps matches TRBD1 (5 bases). CDR1 SQVTM and CDR2 ANQGSEA come from the germline V gene. V was cut by 4 bases and J by 2 bases, with 17 bases left in between. This CDR3 comprises 16 residues. This chain's CDR3 is CSVGGAGGPTNEKLFF. The CDR3 DNA follows: TGCAGCGTTGGGGGAGCCGGGGGACCGACTAATGAAAAACTGTTTTTT.

The V gene is TRBV5-1, the J gene TRBJ1-1; TRBD1 is a possible D gene (5 bases). The CDR3 is made up of 18 amino acids. Trimming took 2 bases from V and 3 from J, leaving 23 bases between them. The germline gives CDR1 SGHRS, CDR2 YFSETQ. The CDR3 nucleotides read TGCGCCAGCAGCTTTAAGCAGGGCAATCTCCGCCTAGACACTGAAGCTTTCTTT. As protein: CASSFKQGNLRLDTEAFF.

The V call is TRBV5-4, the J call TRBJ1-1; no reliable D call. The germline CDR1 and CDR2 sequences are SGHNT and YYREEE (reference sequence). The CDR3 consists of 16 residues. The V gene lost 1 base and the J gene lost 3 bases, with 16 bases spanning the gap. The CDR3 DNA follows: TGTGCCAGCAGCTTGTTGGGCAATAGTAGATACACTGAAGCTTTCTTT. Translated: CASSLLGNSRYTEAFF. Drawing the rest from reference TRBV5-4 and TRBJ1-1, the complete variable domain is ETGVTQSPTHLIKTRGQQVTLRCSSQSGHNTVSWYQQALGQGPQFIFQYYREEENGRGNFPPRFSGLQFPNYSSELNVNALELDDSALYLCASSLLGNSRYTEAFFGQGTRLTVV.

This clone has only one observation. V and J are TRBV19 and TRBJ2-1; D possibly corresponds to TRBD1 (6 bases). Trimming removed 5 bases at V and 3 bases at J, with 11 bases between. The CDR3 has 14 residues. Germline loops: CDR1 LNHDA, CDR2 SQIVND (reference sequence). The CDR3 DNA reads as TGTGCCAGTAGTCCTGGGACACTCTACAATGAGCAGTTCTTC. Translation gives CASSPGTLYNEQFF.